Listed below are T cell receptor beta chains from one sample, sequenced in a study of glioma-infiltrating T cells after dendritic cell vaccination. Sequencing was performed with immunoSEQ multiplex PCR; in TCRdb, only in-frame clones are kept and a portion is missing. The profile shows more than 95,000 clones, around 80% of them singletons. Source: blood, taken after dendritic cell vaccination. The source is a human donor with glioblastoma. Each CDR3 is given with its conserved first and last residue. D genes are given only for firm matches. Rows give clone size only sometimes, using once, few, many, or a class for an expanded clone.

TRBV5-1	.	TRBJ1-6	TRBD1	TGCGCCAGCAGCCCTACCGGGACAGGGTACAATAATTCACCCCTCCACTTT	CASSPTGTGYNNSPLHF
TRBV7-9	.	TRBJ2-5	.	TGTGCCAGCAGCTTTTGGGGGGATGTGACCCAGTACTTC	CASSFWGDVTQYF
TRBV9	.	TRBJ1-2	TRBD1	TGTGCCAGCAGCGTAGAAGGAGGGGGCGTCTATGGCTACACCTTC	CASSVEGGGVYGYTF
TRBV27	few	TRBJ2-7	TRBD1	TGTGCCAGCAGTTTATGGATGACAGGGGAGCAGTACTTC	CASSLWMTGEQYF
TRBV19	.	TRBJ2-1	TRBD2	TGTGCCAGTAGACAATCCTCGGGGCTAGCGGGAGGCAATGAGCAGTTCTTC	CASRQSSGLAGGNEQFF
TRBV18	.	TRBJ2-3	TRBD2	TGTGCCAGCTCACCAATTCCGGCGGGGGGGCCGGATACGCAGTATTTT	CASSPIPAGGPDTQYF
TRBV5-1	.	TRBJ1-4	.	TGCGCCAGCAGCACAAACACAGGGTACGGCGAAAAACTGTTTTTT	CASSTNTGYGEKLFF
TRBV6-6	.	TRBJ2-3	TRBD1	TGTGCCAGCAGTCAAGGGACAGGGGATACGCAGTATTTT	CASSQGTGDTQYF
TRBV7-3	.	TRBJ2-1	TRBD1	TGTGCCAGCAGCGTACAGGGGGCTGCCTACAATGAGCAGTTCTTC	CASSVQGAAYNEQFF
TRBV5-1	.	TRBJ2-3	TRBD1	TGCGCCAGCAGCGTGGGACAGGCGGCTACAGATACGCAGTATTTT	CASSVGQAATDTQYF
TRBV5-1	.	TRBJ1-1	.	TGCGCCAGCCAGAACTCGAGGGACACTGAAGCTTTCTTT	CASQNSRDTEAFF
TRBV9	.	TRBJ2-7	TRBD1	TGTGCCAGCAGCCCGGGACAGGGGGCCTACGAGCAGTACTTC	CASSPGQGAYEQYF
TRBV2	once	TRBJ1-6	.	TGTGCCAGCAGTGAAGAGACAGCGAGATTTTCACCCCTCCACTTT	CASSEETARFSPLHF
TRBV6-6	few	TRBJ2-7	TRBD2	TGTGCCAGCAGTTATCTTGGGACTAGCGGCCCCTACGAGCAGTACTTC	CASSYLGTSGPYEQYF
TRBV19	.	TRBJ1-3	TRBD1	TGTGCCAGTAGTACCTTGGCCGGGACAGGCCTCACCGGACCTTCTAAAACTGGAAACACCATATATTTT	CASSTLAGTGLTGPSKTGNTIYF
TRBV7-8	.	TRBJ2-1	TRBD1	TGTGCCAGCAGCTTGAGGACAGGGGTCAGGGGGCAGTTCTTC	CASSLRTGVRGQFF
TRBV19	few	TRBJ2-4	.	TGTGCCAGTAGCCACAGCCTAGCCAAAAACATTCAGTACTTC	CASSHSLAKNIQYF
TRBV19	once	TRBJ2-5	.	TGTGCCAGTAGTATAAGGACTCGCCAAGAGACCCAGTACTTC	CASSIRTRQETQYF
TRBV30	.	TRBJ1-2	TRBD1	TGTGCCTGGCTACAGGGGGGGGATGGCTACACCTTC	CAWLQGGDGYTF
TRBV30	.	TRBJ1-4	.	TGTGCCTGGAACTTAAGAGCGAATGAAAAACTGTTTTTT	CAWNLRANEKLFF
TRBV19	.	TRBJ2-7	TRBD1	TGTGCCAGTAGTATCCAGGGGGCGCAGTACGAGCAGTACTTC	CASSIQGAQYEQYF
TRBV9	.	TRBJ2-7	TRBD2	TGTGCCAGCAGCGTAGAAGGCGGGAGAAGTTACTACGAGCAGTACTTC	CASSVEGGRSYYEQYF
TRBV7-9	.	TRBJ2-7	TRBD1	TGTGCCAGCAGCTTAGTAGGGTCCAGGGGGTACGAGCAGTACTTC	CASSLVGSRGYEQYF
TRBV10-3	.	TRBJ2-3	TRBD2	TGTGCCGCTCGTAGCGGGCCGCTTAGGGATACGCAGTATTTT	CAARSGPLRDTQYF
TRBV27	.	TRBJ1-2	TRBD1	TGTGCCAGCAGTCCAATCTTACAGGGGTTCCCCTATGGCTACACCTTC	CASSPILQGFPYGYTF
TRBV28	.	TRBJ2-2	TRBD1	TGTGCCAGCAGTTGGACAGGGTACACCGGGGAGCTGTTTTTT	CASSWTGYTGELFF
TRBV11-3	.	TRBJ2-3	TRBD2	TGTGCCAGCAGCTTCGGGGGAGCGGGGTACACAGATACGCAGTATTTT	CASSFGGAGYTDTQYF
TRBV6-5	.	TRBJ2-7	.	TGTGCCAGCAGGCCCAGCCCGACAGCGCTCTACGAGCAGTACTTC	CASRPSPTALYEQYF
TRBV18	.	TRBJ1-2	.	TGTGCCAGCTCACCACGAGTCCAGGGTTTCTATGGCTACACCTTC	CASSPRVQGFYGYTF
TRBV18	.	TRBJ1-5	TRBD1	TGTGCCAGCTCACCACTTCCTCCGGGACAGGGAACAAGCAATCAGCCCCAGCATTTT	CASSPLPPGQGTSNQPQHF
TRBV27	.	TRBJ2-2	TRBD2	TGTGCCAGCAGTTATACTAGCGGGAGAGGGGAGCTGTTTTTT	CASSYTSGRGELFF
TRBV28	.	TRBJ1-2	.	TGTGCCAGCAGTTTAGTCGGGACACATGGCTACACCTTC	CASSLVGTHGYTF
TRBV30	.	TRBJ2-5	.	TGTGCCTGGAGTGTCGTACTAGGAGAGACCCAGTACTTC	CAWSVVLGETQYF
TRBV7-6	.	TRBJ1-2	TRBD1	TGTGCCAGCAGCTCAACAGGGGCGTATGGCTACACCTTC	CASSSTGAYGYTF
TRBV6-5	.	TRBJ1-2	TRBD1	TGTGCCAGCAGTTACACCGACAGGGGGGGCTACACCTTC	CASSYTDRGGYTF
TRBV9	.	TRBJ1-2	TRBD1	TGTGCCAGCAGCGTTTCGGGACAGGGATCGTCTGGCTACACCTTC	CASSVSGQGSSGYTF
TRBV29-1	.	TRBJ2-3	TRBD1	TGCAGCGTTGAACGGCAGGGGGCTGGGAGGGATACGCAGTATTTT	CSVERQGAGRDTQYF
TRBV18	.	TRBJ1-2	.	TGTGCCAGCTCACCAACTGCCAGGGACTATGGCTACACCTTC	CASSPTARDYGYTF
TRBV2	.	TRBJ2-3	.	TGTGCCAGCAGTGTAAATGGTAGAGATACGCAGTATTTT	CASSVNGRDTQYF
TRBV2	.	TRBJ2-2	.	TGTGCCAGCATGGCGGGACTCCGCCGCGGGGAGCTGTTTTTT	CASMAGLRRGELFF
TRBV14	.	TRBJ1-3	.	TGTGCCAGCAGCCAAGACAGGGTGGCAGGAAACACCATATATTTT	CASSQDRVAGNTIYF
TRBV6-1	medium-sized	TRBJ2-7	TRBD1	TGTGCCAGCAGTGGGCAAGGGACAGCCCCCTACGAGCAGTACTTC	CASSGQGTAPYEQYF
TRBV19	.	TRBJ2-2	.	TGTGCCAGTAGTATAGACAGAAGCACCGGGGAGCTGTTTTTT	CASSIDRSTGELFF
TRBV27	.	TRBJ2-1	TRBD2	TGTGCCAGCAGTTTACCAAGACTAGCGGGGGGGCCGAATGAGCAGTTCTTC	CASSLPRLAGGPNEQFF
TRBV18	.	TRBJ1-1	.	TGTGCCAGCTCTCCGTTCACAGGGATGGAGACTGAAGCTTTCTTT	CASSPFTGMETEAFF
TRBV11-2	.	TRBJ2-7	TRBD2	TGTGCCAGCAGCTCATTAGCGGGAGGGAACTACGAGCAGTACTTC	CASSSLAGGNYEQYF